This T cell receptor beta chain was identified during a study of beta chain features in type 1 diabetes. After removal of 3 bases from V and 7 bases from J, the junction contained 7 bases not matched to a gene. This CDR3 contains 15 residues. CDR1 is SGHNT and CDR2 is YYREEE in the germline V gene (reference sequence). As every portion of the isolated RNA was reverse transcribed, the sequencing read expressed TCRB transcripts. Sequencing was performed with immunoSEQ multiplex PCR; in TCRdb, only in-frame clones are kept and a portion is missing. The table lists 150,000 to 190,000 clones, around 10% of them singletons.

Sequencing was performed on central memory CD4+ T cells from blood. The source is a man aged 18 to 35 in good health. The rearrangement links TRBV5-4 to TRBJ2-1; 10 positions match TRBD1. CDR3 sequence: CASSSAGTGVNEQFF. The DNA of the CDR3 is TGTGCCAGCAGCTCCGCCGGGACAGGGGTAAATGAGCAGTTCTTC. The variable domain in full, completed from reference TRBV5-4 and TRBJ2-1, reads ETGVTQSPTHLIKTRGQQVTLRCSSQSGHNTVSWYQQALGQGPQFIFQYYREEENGRGNFPPRFSGLQFPNYSSELNVNALELDDSALYLCASSSAGTGVNEQFFGPGTRLTVL.